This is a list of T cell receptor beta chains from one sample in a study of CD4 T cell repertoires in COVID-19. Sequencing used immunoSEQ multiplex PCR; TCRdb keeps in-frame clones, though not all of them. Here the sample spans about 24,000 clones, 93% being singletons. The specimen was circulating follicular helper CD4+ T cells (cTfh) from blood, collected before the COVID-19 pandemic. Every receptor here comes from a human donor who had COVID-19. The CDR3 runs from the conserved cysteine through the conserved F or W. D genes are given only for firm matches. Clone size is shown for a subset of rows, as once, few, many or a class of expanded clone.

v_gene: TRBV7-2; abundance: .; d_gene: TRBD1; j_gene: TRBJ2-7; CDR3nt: TGTGCCAGCAGCTTCCCGGACAGGGGAGGCGAGCAGTACTTC; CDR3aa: CASSFPDRGGEQYF
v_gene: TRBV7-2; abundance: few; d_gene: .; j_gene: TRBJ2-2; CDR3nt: TGTGCCAGCAGCTTAGGAGGGTTTGGGGAGCTGTTTTTT; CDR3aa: CASSLGGFGELFF
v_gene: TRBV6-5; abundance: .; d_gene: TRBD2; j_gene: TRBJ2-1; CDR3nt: TGTGCCAGCAGTAACGCGGGAGGCTCCTACAATGAGCAGTTCTTC; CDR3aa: CASSNAGGSYNEQFF
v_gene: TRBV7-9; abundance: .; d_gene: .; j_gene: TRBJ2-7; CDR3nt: TGTGCCAGCAGCTTGGTTATATCACCTTCTAGGGACAAAACCTACGAGCAGTACTTC; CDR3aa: CASSLVISPSRDKTYEQYF
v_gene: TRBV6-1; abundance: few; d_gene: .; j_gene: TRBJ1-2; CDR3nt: TGTGCCAGCAGTGAAAGGGACTATCGGGGCTACACCTTC; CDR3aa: CASSERDYRGYTF
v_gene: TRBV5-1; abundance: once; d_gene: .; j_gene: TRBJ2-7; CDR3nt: TGCGCCAGCAGCTTTGGGGCAGACTACGAGCAGTACTTC; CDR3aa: CASSFGADYEQYF
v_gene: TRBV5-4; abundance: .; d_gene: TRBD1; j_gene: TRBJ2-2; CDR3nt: TGTGCCAGCAGCTGGGACAGGGGGATTACCGGGGAGCTGTTTTTT; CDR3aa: CASSWDRGITGELFF
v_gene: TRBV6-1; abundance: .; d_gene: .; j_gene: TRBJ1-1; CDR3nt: TGTGCCAGCAGTGAACACAGGCCGAACACTGAAGCTTTCTTT; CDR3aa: CASSEHRPNTEAFF
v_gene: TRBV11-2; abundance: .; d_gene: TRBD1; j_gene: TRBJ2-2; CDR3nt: TGTGCCAGCAGGGCGGGACAGGGGCTTGACACCGGGGAGCTGTTTTTT; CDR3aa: CASRAGQGLDTGELFF
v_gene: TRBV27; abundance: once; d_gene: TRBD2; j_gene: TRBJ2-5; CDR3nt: TGTGCCAGCAGTACTGGGACTAGCGGGAACCCAGAGACCCAGTACTTC; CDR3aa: CASSTGTSGNPETQYF
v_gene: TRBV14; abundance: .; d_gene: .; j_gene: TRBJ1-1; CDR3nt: TGTGCCAGCAGCCAAGCCGCAGGGGAAGCTTTCTTT; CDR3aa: CASSQAAGEAFF
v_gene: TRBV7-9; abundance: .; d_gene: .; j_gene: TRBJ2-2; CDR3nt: TGTGCCAGCAGCTTCGTTAACACCGGGGAGCTGTTTTTT; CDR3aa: CASSFVNTGELFF
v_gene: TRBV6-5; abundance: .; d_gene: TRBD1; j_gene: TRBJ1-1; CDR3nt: TGTGCCAGCAGGACCTTCGGGACAGAAGAAGCTTTCTTT; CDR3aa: CASRTFGTEEAFF
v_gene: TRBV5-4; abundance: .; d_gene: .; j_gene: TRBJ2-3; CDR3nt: TGTGCCAGCACAGGACAGTACGGCACAGATACGCAGTATTTT; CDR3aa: CASTGQYGTDTQYF
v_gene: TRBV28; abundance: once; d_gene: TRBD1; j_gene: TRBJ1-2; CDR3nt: TGTGCCAGCAGTCCGCCGGGACAGTCCTATGGCTACACCTTC; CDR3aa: CASSPPGQSYGYTF
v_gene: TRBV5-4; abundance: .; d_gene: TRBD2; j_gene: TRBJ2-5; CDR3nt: TGTGCCAGCAGCTTGGAGCGGGGCGAGGCCCAGTACTTC; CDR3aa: CASSLERGEAQYF
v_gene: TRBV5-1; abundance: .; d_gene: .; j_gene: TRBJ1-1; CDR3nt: TGCGCCAGCAGCTTGGACGGCGGAGCGGGGGGCACTGAAGCTTTCTTT; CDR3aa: CASSLDGGAGGTEAFF
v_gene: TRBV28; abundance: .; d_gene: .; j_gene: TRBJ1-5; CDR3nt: TGTGCCAGCAGTTTATTTTCTGGGCCGGATCAGCCCCAGCATTTT; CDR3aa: CASSLFSGPDQPQHF
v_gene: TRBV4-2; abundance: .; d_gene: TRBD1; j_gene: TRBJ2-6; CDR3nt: TGTGCCAGCAGCCAAGATTCTTGGGCACAGGGGGCCTCTGGGGCCAACGTCCTGACTTTC; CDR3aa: CASSQDSWAQGASGANVLTF
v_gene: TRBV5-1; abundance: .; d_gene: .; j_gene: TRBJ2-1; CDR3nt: TGCGCCAGCAGCGGGGGGACAGCCGGGGAGCAGTTCTTC; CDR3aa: CASSGGTAGEQFF
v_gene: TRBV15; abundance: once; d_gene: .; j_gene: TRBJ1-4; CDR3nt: TGTGCCACCAGCAGAGACAGAATTGCAACTAATGAAAAACTGTTTTTT; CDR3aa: CATSRDRIATNEKLFF
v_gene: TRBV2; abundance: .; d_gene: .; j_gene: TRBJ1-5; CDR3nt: TGTGCCAGCAGCCCAGACTGGAACATGCCCCAGCATTTT; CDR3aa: CASSPDWNMPQHF
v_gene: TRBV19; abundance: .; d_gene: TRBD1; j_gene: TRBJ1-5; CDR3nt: TGTGCCAGTAGTCTTCTCCGGGACAGTGACAATCAGCCCCAGCATTTT; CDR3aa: CASSLLRDSDNQPQHF
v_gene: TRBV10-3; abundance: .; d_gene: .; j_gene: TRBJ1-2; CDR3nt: TGTGCCATCAGGCGGACCGCGGGGGATTATGGCTACACCTTC; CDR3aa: CAIRRTAGDYGYTF
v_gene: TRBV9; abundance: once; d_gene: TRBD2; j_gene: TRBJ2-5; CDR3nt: TGTGCCAGCAGCCCCGGACCGGGGGGGGAGACCCAGTACTTC; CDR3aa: CASSPGPGGETQYF
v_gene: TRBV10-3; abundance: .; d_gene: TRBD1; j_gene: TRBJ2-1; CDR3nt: TGTGCCATCAACCCGGGACAGGGTGTCGATGAGCAGTTCTTC; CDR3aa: CAINPGQGVDEQFF
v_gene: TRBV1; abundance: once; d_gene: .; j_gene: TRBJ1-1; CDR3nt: TGCACCAGCAGCCAACCAGGCCGGGGGACTGAAGCTTTCTTT; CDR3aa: CTSSQPGRGTEAFF
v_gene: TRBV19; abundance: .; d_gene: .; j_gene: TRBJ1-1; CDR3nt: TGTGCCAGACCCCCACAAGGAACGGCGGGTTTGAACACTGAAGCTTTCTTT; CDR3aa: CARPPQGTAGLNTEAFF
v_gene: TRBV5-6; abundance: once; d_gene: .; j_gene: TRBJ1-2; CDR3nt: TGTGCCAGCAGCCAACCAGGGGCGCTCGGCTACACCTTC; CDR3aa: CASSQPGALGYTF
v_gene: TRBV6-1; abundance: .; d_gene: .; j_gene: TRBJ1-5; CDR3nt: TGTGCCAGCCGACAGGTAAATAGCAATCAGCCCCAGCATTTT; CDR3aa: CASRQVNSNQPQHF
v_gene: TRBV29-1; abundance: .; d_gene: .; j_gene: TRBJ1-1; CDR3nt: TGCAGCGTGGGCTCAAGGGGCGAAGCTTTCTTT; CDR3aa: CSVGSRGEAFF